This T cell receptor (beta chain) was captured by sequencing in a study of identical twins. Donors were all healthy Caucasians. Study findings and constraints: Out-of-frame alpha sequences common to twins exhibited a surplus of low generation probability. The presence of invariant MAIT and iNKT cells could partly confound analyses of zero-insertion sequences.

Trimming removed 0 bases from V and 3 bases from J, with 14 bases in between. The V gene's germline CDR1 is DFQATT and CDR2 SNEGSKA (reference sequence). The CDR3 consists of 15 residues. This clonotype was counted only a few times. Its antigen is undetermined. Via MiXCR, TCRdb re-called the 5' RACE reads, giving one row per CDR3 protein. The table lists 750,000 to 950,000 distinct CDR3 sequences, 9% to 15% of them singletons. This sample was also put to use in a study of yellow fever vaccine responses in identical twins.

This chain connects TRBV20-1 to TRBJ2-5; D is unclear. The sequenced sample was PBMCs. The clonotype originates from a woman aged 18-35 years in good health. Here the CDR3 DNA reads TGCAGTGCTAGAGATTCGGGCTTTGTAAAAGAGACCCAGTACTTC. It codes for CSARDSGFVKETQYF.